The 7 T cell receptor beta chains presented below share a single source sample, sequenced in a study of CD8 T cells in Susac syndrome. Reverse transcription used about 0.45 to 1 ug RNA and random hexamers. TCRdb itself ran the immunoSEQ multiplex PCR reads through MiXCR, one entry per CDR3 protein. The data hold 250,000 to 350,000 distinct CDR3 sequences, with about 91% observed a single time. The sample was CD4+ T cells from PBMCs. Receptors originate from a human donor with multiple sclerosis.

This CDR3 is CSARGPPTDTQYF. For the CDR3, the DNA is TGCAGTGCTAGGGGACCACCCACAGATACGCAGTATTTT. This chain links TRBV20-1 with TRBJ2-3; perhaps D is TRBD1 or TRBD2 (5 bases each). V shed 3 bases and J shed 2 bases, with 9 bases lying between them. CDR1 and CDR2 from the germline V gene are DFQATT and SNEGSKA (reference sequence). The CDR3 totals 13 residues.

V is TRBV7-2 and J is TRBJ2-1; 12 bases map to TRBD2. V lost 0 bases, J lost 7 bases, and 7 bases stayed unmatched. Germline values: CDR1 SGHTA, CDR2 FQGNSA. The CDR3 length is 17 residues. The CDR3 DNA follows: TGTGCCAGCAGCTTAGCCCCGACTAGCGGGAGTGGTAATGAGCAGTTCTTC. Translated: CASSLAPTSGSGNEQFF.

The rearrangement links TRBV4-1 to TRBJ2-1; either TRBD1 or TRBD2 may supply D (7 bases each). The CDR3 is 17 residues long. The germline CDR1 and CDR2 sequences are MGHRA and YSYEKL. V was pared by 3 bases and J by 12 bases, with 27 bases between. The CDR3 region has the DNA TGCGCCAGCAGCCATGCCTGGACTAGGGGCGCTCAGGGGGGGCAGTTCTTC. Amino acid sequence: CASSHAWTRGAQGGQFF.

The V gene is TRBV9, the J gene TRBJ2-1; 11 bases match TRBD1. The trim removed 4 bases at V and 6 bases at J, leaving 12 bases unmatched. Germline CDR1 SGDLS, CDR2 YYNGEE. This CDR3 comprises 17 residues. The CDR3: CASSTSSGTGGSNEQFF. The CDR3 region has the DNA TGTGCCAGCAGCACATCGTCCGGGACAGGGGGATCCAATGAGCAGTTCTTC.

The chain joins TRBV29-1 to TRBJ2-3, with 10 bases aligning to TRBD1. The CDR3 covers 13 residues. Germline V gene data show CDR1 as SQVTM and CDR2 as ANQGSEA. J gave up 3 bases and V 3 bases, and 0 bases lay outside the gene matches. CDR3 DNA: TGCAGCGTTGAGGGACAGGGGACAGATACGCAGTATTTT. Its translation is CSVEGQGTDTQYF.

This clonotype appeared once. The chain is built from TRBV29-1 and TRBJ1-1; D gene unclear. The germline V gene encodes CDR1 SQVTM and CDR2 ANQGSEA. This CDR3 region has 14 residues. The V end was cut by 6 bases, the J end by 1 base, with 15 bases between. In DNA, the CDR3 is TGCAGCGTCCTCCCGAGAGACGGGAACACTGAAGCTTTCTTT. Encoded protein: CSVLPRDGNTEAFF.

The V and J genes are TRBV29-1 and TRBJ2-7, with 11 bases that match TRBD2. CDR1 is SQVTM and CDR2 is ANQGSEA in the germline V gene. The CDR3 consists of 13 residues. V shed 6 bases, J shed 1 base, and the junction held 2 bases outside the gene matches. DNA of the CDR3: TGCAGCGTGGGGACTAGCGGTTCCTACGAGCAGTACTTC. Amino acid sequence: CSVGTSGSYEQYF.